Below, 32 T cell receptor beta chains from the same sample are listed, as sequenced in a study of cytomegalovirus exposure and HLA in healthy donors. PCR amplification relied on 60 Vbeta primers (plus 13 Jbeta primers). TCRdb keeps only in-frame clones here, not all; method: immunoSEQ multiplex PCR. The sample lists 150,000 to 200,000 clones; around 68% were seen once. Sequenced material: PBMCs. All receptors derive from a girl between 5 and 17 years old in good health and CMV-seronegative.

The chain recombines TRBV15 with TRBJ2-7; tentative D call: TRBD1 (5 bases). V lost 4 bases, J lost 2 bases, and 12 bases lay in between. CDR3 length: 14 amino acids. Germline V gene data show CDR1 as LNHNV and CDR2 as YYDKDF (reference sequence). The DNA of the CDR3 is TGTGCCACCAGCATTAGGGGTCCCCCCTACGAGCAGTACTTC. This translates into CATSIRGPPYEQYF.

This clone was recorded a few times. This chain uses TRBV6-5 with TRBJ1-4; maybe TRBD1 (5 bases). The CDR3 runs 14 residues. V lost 4 bases and J lost 0, with 6 bases in between. Germline CDR1 and CDR2: MNHEY and SVGAGI. For the CDR3, the DNA is TGTGCCAGCAGTTCGACAGCAACTAATGAAAAACTGTTTTTT. It codes for CASSSTATNEKLFF.

The J gene is TRBJ1-5, the V gene TRBV7-3; no clear D. V lost 2 bases and J lost 3, with 5 bases in between. The CDR3 totals 13 residues. The germline V gene has CDR1 SGHTA and CDR2 FQGTGA. This CDR3 reads CASSLGANQPQHF. The CDR3 DNA sequence: TGTGCCAGCAGCTTAGGAGCCAATCAGCCCCAGCATTTT.

The V call is TRBV6-6, the J call TRBJ1-2; 7 bases align to TRBD1. Germline CDR1 MNHNY, CDR2 SVGAGI (reference sequence). The CDR3 is 13 amino acids. J gave up 4 bases and V 8 bases, and 7 bases lay outside the gene matches. The CDR3, as DNA: TGTGCCAGCGGCTTACAGGGGACCTATGGCTACACCTTC. Amino acids: CASGLQGTYGYTF.

The chain links TRBV6-1 to TRBJ2-5; 8 bases match TRBD2. V trimming: 8 bases; J trimming: 1 base; junction bases outside the gene matches: 3. Per the germline V gene, CDR1 is MNHNS and CDR2 is SASEGT. The CDR3 sequence is 13 residues long. CDR3: CASRGGPQETQYF. CDR3 DNA sequence: TGTGCCAGCCGGGGGGGTCCCCAAGAGACCCAGTACTTC.

The gene calls are TRBV4-2 and TRBJ1-1; the D is unclear. CDR1 is LGHNA, CDR2 YNFKEQ, per germline. Between the trimmed V and J ends, which lost 1 base and 4 bases, there was a span of 16 bases. The CDR3 loop spans 16 amino acids. The CDR3, as DNA: TGTGCCAGCAGCCAAGGGGCGGGTCCCTGGGGCACTGAAGCTTTCTTT. It translates to CASSQGAGPWGTEAFF.

The V call is TRBV5-4, the J call TRBJ2-1, with D maybe TRBD2 (5 bases). The V gene lost 1 base and the J gene lost 0 bases, with 14 bases spanning the gap. The germline CDR1 and CDR2 sequences are SGHNT and YYREEE (reference sequence). The CDR3 is 17 residues long. CDR3: CASSLTLASSSYNEQFF. The CDR3 coding sequence is TGTGCCAGCAGCTTGACGTTAGCGTCGAGCTCCTACAATGAGCAGTTCTTC.

The chain links TRBV6-4 to TRBJ2-3; 8 bases align to TRBD1. CDR3 length: 14 residues. Trimming at V came to 2 bases and at J to 9 bases, leaving 7 bases not matched to a gene. Germline values: CDR1 MRHNA, CDR2 SNTAGT. The DNA of the CDR3 is TGTGCCAGCAGTGACACACTCCGGGACAGGACGCAGTATTTT. Residues: CASSDTLRDRTQYF.

This clone was seen only once. The chain combines TRBV4-1 with TRBJ2-4; TRBD2 matches at 9 bases. This CDR3 region has 15 residues. The germline CDR1 and CDR2 sequences are MGHRA and YSYEKL. V gave up 5 bases and J gave up 2 bases; unmatched junction bases: 4. CDR3 sequence (DNA): TGCGCCAGCAGCGACCTAGCGGGGTCCAAAAACATTCAGTACTTC. This sequence encodes CASSDLAGSKNIQYF.

The chain carries TRBV6-6 and TRBJ1-1, with 7 bases that match TRBD1. This CDR3 is built from 15 residues. Germline values: CDR1 MNHNY, CDR2 SVGAGI (reference sequence). With V trimmed by 2 bases and J by 6 bases, 9 bases remained unmatched. This CDR3 reads CASSYITGVGSEAFF. The CDR3 DNA reads TGTGCCAGCAGTTACATCACAGGGGTGGGATCTGAAGCTTTCTTT.

The CDR3 region has the DNA TGCGCCAGCAGCAATCGCTACGAGCAGTACTTC. Encoded protein: CASSNRYEQYF. The chain employs TRBV5-1 and TRBJ2-7; D call uncertain. CDR1 is SGHRS, CDR2 YFSETQ, per germline. The length of the CDR3 is 11 residues. Trimming removed 4 bases from V and 3 bases from J, with 5 bases in between.

This clone was counted once. This chain connects TRBV11-2 to TRBJ2-5; maybe TRBD2 (5 bases). The V gene lost 0 bases and the J gene lost 5 bases, with 10 bases spanning the gap. The length of the CDR3 is 14 residues. Germline V CDR1 and CDR2: SGHAT, FQNNGV. The CDR3 sequence is CASSLDPGFETQYF. CDR3 in DNA: TGTGCCAGCAGCTTAGACCCGGGGTTCGAGACCCAGTACTTC.

The chain has TRBV9 and TRBJ2-2, with 8 bases lining up with TRBD2. The germline gives CDR1 SGDLS, CDR2 YYNGEE. The junction had 1 base not matched to a gene; V was cut back by 2 bases and J by 1 base. The CDR3 sequence is 15 residues long. In nucleotides, the CDR3 is TGTGCCAGCAGCGTGAGCGGGGGGAACACCGGGGAGCTGTTTTTT. Translated, it gives CASSVSGGNTGELFF.

The J gene is TRBJ2-7, the V gene TRBV4-1; D unresolved. The CDR3 loop spans 13 amino acids. In germline, CDR1 is MGHRA, CDR2 YSYEKL. V was trimmed by 0 bases and J by 6 bases, leaving 9 bases between them. This chain's CDR3 is CASSQDPGVEQYF. The CDR3 DNA is TGCGCCAGCAGCCAAGATCCAGGCGTCGAGCAGTACTTC.

The J gene is TRBJ2-5, the V gene TRBV10-3, with 7 bases identical to TRBD2. Germline V lookup: CDR1 ENHRY, CDR2 SYGVKD. V shed 3 bases and J 11 bases; nucleotides not matched to a gene: 12. The CDR3 length is 14 residues. CDR3 sequence: CAISEAGRPGEQYF. Here the CDR3 DNA reads TGTGCCATCAGTGAAGCGGGACGCCCGGGGGAGCAGTACTTC.

The gene calls are TRBV9 and TRBJ2-2; 12 positions agree with TRBD2. Per germline, CDR1 SGDLS and CDR2 YYNGEE. V lost 0 bases and J lost 6; bases outside the gene matches: 6. The CDR3 has 17 amino acids. This CDR3 is CASSVGLAGASAGELFF. As DNA, the CDR3 is TGTGCCAGCAGCGTAGGACTAGCGGGGGCATCAGCCGGGGAGCTGTTTTTT.

In DNA form, the CDR3 reads TGTGCCAGCAGCGGAGAGGGAAACCAGCCCCAGCATTTT. It yields the protein CASSGEGNQPQHF. V and J are TRBV5-4 and TRBJ1-5; no reliable D call. Germline-derived CDR1 and CDR2 are SGHNT and YYREEE (reference sequence). V gave up 4 bases and J gave up 7 bases, with 12 bases separating them. The CDR3 is 13 residues long.

The genes are TRBV15 and TRBJ2-7; 7 bases are shared with TRBD2. CDR3 size: 15 residues. From germline, CDR1 is LNHNV and CDR2 YYDKDF (reference sequence). Trimming at V came to 8 bases and at J to 4 bases, leaving 14 bases not matched to a gene. CDR3 residues: CATSYGRESVYEQYF. DNA of the CDR3: TGTGCCACCTCCTACGGGCGGGAGTCAGTTTACGAGCAGTACTTC.

This clone occurred many times. The chain couples TRBV6-4 to TRBJ2-3; 8 nucleotides agree with TRBD2. V dropped 6 bases and J dropped 2; count of bases not matched to a gene: 7. Germline CDR1 reads MRHNA; CDR2 reads SNTAGT. CDR3 length: 15 amino acids. This chain's CDR3 is CASRAGTSPTDTQYF. For the CDR3, the DNA is TGTGCCAGCAGGGCCGGGACTAGTCCCACAGATACGCAGTATTTT.

The table lists this clone with a few counts. J is TRBJ1-1 and V is TRBV6-1; the match to TRBD1 covers 7 bases. CDR3 length: 14 amino acids. Losses at the gene ends were 5 bases for V and 1 base for J; bases not matched to a gene: 4. Germline CDR1 reads MNHNS; CDR2 reads SASEGT. CDR3 sequence reads: CASSKTGRNTEAFF. DNA of the CDR3: TGTGCCAGCAGTAAGACAGGGAGGAACACTGAAGCTTTCTTT.

The gene calls are TRBV25-1 and TRBJ2-1; D is unresolved. The V end lost 1 base, the J end lost 2 bases, and 12 bases lay between the germline ends. This CDR3 is 16 amino acids long. Germline CDR1 MGHDK, CDR2 SYGVNS. CDR3 region: CASSEWVEHPYNEQFF. The CDR3 bases are TGTGCCAGCAGTGAATGGGTGGAGCACCCCTACAATGAGCAGTTCTTC.

This clone was detected many times. The rearrangement joins TRBV4-1 to TRBJ1-6; 7 bases fit TRBD1. V was pared by 0 bases and J by 9 bases, with 5 bases of the junction left unmatched. Germline V gives CDR1 MGHRA, CDR2 YSYEKL. The CDR3 consists of 15 residues. Here the CDR3 DNA reads TGCGCCAGCAGCCAAGAAGACAGGGAAGGTTCACCCCTCCACTTT. It codes for CASSQEDREGSPLHF.

This clone was counted once. The rearrangement links TRBV6-6 to TRBJ1-5; D call uncertain. The germline V and J ends were trimmed by 6 bases and 5 bases, with 11 bases remaining between them. There are 13 residues in the CDR3. Germline V gene lookup returns CDR1 MNHNY and CDR2 SVGAGI (reference sequence). DNA for the CDR3: TGTGCCAGCAGCCAATATGTAGATCAGCCCCAGCATTTT. Translating it yields CASSQYVDQPQHF.

A remark on this clone: Other DNA sequences from this sample encode an identical CDR3 as well. V usage is TRBV19 and J usage is TRBJ1-1; the D is unclear. CDR3 length equals 13 residues. V gave up 5 bases and J gave up 0 bases, with 7 bases separating them. Germline CDR1 and CDR2: LNHDA and SQIVND (reference sequence). The DNA for the CDR3 is TGTGCCAGTAGTGCGGCGATGAACACTGAAGCTTTCTTT. Translated: CASSAAMNTEAFF.

The J gene is TRBJ1-2, the V gene TRBV4-1, with 8 bases fitting TRBD1. J was trimmed by 2 bases and V by 6 bases; bases with no gene match: 5. The CDR3 has 14 amino acids. Germline loops: CDR1 MGHRA, CDR2 YSYEKL. CDR3 coding DNA: TGCGCCAGCAGGAGCCGACAGGGGAACTATGGCTACACCTTC. Amino acids: CASRSRQGNYGYTF.

Comment on this clone: Within the sample, other DNA sequences also encode this same CDR3. CDR3 region: CASSTDRGGTEAFF. The CDR3 bases are TGTGCCAGCTCAACTGACAGGGGAGGCACTGAAGCTTTCTTT. The chain recombines TRBV18 with TRBJ1-1; 8 nucleotides match TRBD1. The CDR3 consists of 14 residues. Germline V lookup: CDR1 KGHSH, CDR2 LQKENI. J gave up 4 bases and V 5 bases, and 6 bases lay outside the gene matches. The variable domain in full, with the rest retrieved from reference TRBV18 and TRBJ1-1, is NAGVMQNPRHLVRRRGQEARLRCSPMKGHSHVYWYRQLPEEGLKFMVYLQKENIIDESGMPKERFSAEFPKEGPSILRIQQVVRGDSAAYFCASSTDRGGTEAFFGQGTRLTVV.

This rearrangement joins TRBV7-3 to TRBJ1-1, with D hard to call. The CDR3 is 13 residues long. Per the germline V gene, CDR1 is SGHTA and CDR2 is FQGTGA. Trimming removed 5 bases at V and 1 base at J, with 8 bases between. CDR3 protein: CASSLYENTEAFF. CDR3 sequence (DNA): TGTGCCAGCAGCCTATATGAGAACACTGAAGCTTTCTTT.

J is TRBJ1-4 and V is TRBV27, with TRBD1 as a possible D gene (5 bases). The CDR3 has 16 residues. CDR1 and CDR2 (germline): MNHEY, SMNVEV (reference sequence). V was trimmed by 3 bases and J by 2 bases, leaving 13 bases between them. The CDR3 DNA reads as TGTGCCAGCAGTTTGCGAGGGACTCAGACTAATGAAAAACTGTTTTTT. This gives the protein CASSLRGTQTNEKLFF.

The CDR3 spells CASSPRQGSFYEQYF. The CDR3 coding sequence is TGTGCCAGCTCACCACGCCAGGGGTCTTTTTACGAGCAGTACTTC. This chain uses TRBV18 with TRBJ2-7; possibly TRBD1 for D (6 bases). Trimming left V 1 base short and J 4 bases short, with 14 bases between. The CDR3 extends over 15 amino acids. CDR1 and CDR2 from the germline V gene are KGHSH and LQKENI.

This clone has only a few counts. The chain links TRBV28 to TRBJ1-6; no definite D call. The ends were cut back, 3 bases at V and 7 bases at J, with 4 bases in the middle. The V gene's germline CDR1 is MDHEN and CDR2 SYDVKM. The CDR3 has 12 amino acids. CDR3 coding DNA: TGTGCCAGCAGTTTGCAGAATTCACCCCTCCACTTT. It codes for CASSLQNSPLHF.

This clone was counted between two and nine times. V usage is TRBV19 and J usage is TRBJ1-5; D is perhaps TRBD1 (5 bases). The length of the CDR3 is 14 residues. Germline assignment: CDR1 LNHDA and CDR2 SQIVND (reference sequence). Trimming stripped 3 bases from V and 3 bases from J, with 9 bases between. CDR3 amino acids: CASSIWGPNQPQHF. The CDR3 bases are TGTGCCAGTAGTATTTGGGGCCCCAATCAGCCCCAGCATTTT.

The gene calls are TRBV5-8 and TRBJ2-5; D is uncertain. V was shortened by 2 bases and J by 2 bases, with 10 bases between the two germline ends. The length of the CDR3 is 14 residues. The V gene's germline CDR1 is SGHTS and CDR2 YDEGEE. CDR3 sequence (DNA): TGTGCCAGCAGCTTAAATCTGCAGCAAGAGACCCAGTACTTC. As protein: CASSLNLQQETQYF.